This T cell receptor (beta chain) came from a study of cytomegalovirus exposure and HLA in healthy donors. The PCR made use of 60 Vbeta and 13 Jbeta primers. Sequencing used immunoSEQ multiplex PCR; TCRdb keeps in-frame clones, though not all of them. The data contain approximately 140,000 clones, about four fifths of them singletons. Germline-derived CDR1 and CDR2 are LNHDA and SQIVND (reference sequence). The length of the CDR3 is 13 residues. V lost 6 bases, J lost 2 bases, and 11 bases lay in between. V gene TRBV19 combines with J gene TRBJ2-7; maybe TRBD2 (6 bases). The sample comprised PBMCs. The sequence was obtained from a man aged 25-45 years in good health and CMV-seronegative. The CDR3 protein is CASSRENAYEQYF. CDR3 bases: TGTGCCAGTAGCCGGGAGAATGCCTACGAGCAGTACTTC.